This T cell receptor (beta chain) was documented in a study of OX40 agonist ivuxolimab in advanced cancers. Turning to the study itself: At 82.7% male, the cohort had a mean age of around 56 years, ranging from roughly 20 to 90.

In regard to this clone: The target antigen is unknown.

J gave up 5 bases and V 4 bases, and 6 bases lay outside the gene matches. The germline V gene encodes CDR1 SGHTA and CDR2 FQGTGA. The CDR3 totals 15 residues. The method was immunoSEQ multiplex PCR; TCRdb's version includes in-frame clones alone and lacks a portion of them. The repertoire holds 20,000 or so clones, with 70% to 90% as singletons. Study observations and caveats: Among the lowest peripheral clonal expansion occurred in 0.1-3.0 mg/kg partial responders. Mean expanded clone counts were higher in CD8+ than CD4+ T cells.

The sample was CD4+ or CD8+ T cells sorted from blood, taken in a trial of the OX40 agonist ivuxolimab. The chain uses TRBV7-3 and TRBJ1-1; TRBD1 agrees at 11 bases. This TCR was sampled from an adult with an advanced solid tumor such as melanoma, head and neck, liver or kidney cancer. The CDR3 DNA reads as TGTGCCAGCAGCTCTGGACAGGGGGCTGTAACTGAAGCTTTCTTT. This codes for CASSSGQGAVTEAFF.